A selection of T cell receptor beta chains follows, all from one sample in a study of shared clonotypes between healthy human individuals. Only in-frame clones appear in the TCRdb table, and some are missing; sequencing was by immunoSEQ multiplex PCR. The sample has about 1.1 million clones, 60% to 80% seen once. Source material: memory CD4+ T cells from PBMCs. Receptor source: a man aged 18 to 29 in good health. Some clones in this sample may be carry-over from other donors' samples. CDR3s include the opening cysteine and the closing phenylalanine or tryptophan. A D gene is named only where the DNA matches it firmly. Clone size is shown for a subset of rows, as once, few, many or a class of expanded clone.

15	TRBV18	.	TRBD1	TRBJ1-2	CASSPPAGGNYGYTF	TGTGCCAGCTCACCACCGGCAGGGGGGAACTATGGCTACACCTTC
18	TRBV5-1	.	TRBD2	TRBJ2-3	CASSYSRSAGGLSDTQYF	TGCGCCAGCAGCTACTCCCGTTCGGCGGGAGGGTTGTCAGATACGCAGTATTTT
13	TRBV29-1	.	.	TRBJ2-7	CSVVDRGSYEQYF	TGCAGCGTTGTGGACCGCGGAAGTTACGAGCAGTACTTC
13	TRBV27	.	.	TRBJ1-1	CASSFAGGTEAFF	TGTGCCAGCAGTTTCGCGGGGGGGACTGAAGCTTTCTTT
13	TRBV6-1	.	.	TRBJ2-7	CASSERADYEQYF	TGTGCCAGCAGTGAACGGGCAGACTACGAGCAGTACTTC
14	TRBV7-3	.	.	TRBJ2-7	CASSLNPARDEQYF	TGTGCCAGCAGCTTAAATCCGGCTAGAGACGAGCAGTACTTC
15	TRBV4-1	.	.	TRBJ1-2	CASSQVAGPLYGYTF	TGCGCCAGCAGCCAAGTTGCAGGGCCCCTATATGGCTACACCTTC
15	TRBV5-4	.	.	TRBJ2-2	CASSYTPGPTGELFF	TGTGCCAGCAGCTATACCCCGGGGCCGACCGGGGAGCTGTTTTTT
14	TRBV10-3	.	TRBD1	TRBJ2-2	CAISETGGTGELFF	TGTGCCATCAGTGAGACAGGGGGCACCGGGGAGCTGTTTTTT
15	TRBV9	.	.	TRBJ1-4	CASSVRGLSNEKLFF	TGTGCCAGCAGCGTCAGGGGATTAAGTAATGAAAAACTGTTTTTT
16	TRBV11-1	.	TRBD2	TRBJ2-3	CASGRTSGRTSDTQYF	TGTGCCAGCGGAAGAACTAGCGGGAGGACTAGCGATACGCAGTATTTT
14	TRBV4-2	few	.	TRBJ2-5	CASSQDLKGQTQYF	TGTGCCAGCAGCCAAGATCTGAAGGGTCAGACCCAGTACTTC
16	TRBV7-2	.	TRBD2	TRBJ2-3	CASSRGDYPSTDTQYF	TGTGCCAGCAGCAGAGGGGACTACCCCAGCACAGATACGCAGTATTTT
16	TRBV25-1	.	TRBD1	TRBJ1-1	CASSESLGTGNTEAFF	TGTGCCAGCAGTGAATCCCTCGGGACAGGCAACACTGAAGCTTTCTTT
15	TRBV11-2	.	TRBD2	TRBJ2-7	CASSFDRGGPYEQYF	TGTGCCAGCAGCTTCGACCGGGGGGGCCCCTACGAGCAGTACTTC
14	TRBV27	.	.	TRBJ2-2	CASSFDGAFRELFF	TGTGCCAGCAGTTTTGACGGGGCTTTCCGGGAGCTGTTTTTT
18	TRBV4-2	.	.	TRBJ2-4	CASSQDIVAPIGKNIQYF	TGTGCCAGCAGCCAAGACATCGTAGCTCCCATAGGCAAAAACATTCAGTACTTC
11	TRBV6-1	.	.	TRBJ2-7	CASSYLWEQYF	TGTGCCAGCAGTTACCTGTGGGAGCAGTACTTC
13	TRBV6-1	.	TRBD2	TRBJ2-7	CASRASGSHEQYF	TGTGCCAGCCGAGCTAGCGGGAGCCACGAGCAGTACTTC
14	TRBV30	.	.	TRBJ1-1	CAWSYGGLGTEAFF	TGTGCCTGGAGTTATGGGGGCTTGGGCACTGAAGCTTTCTTT
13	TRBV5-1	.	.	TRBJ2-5	CASSPRRLETQYF	TGCGCCAGCAGCCCCCGTAGGCTGGAGACCCAGTACTTC
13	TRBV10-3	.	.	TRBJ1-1	CAIRVYRDTEAFF	TGTGCCATCAGAGTGTACAGGGACACTGAAGCTTTCTTT
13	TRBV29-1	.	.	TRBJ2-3	CSVDEGLPDTQYF	TGCAGCGTTGACGAGGGCCTGCCAGATACGCAGTATTTT
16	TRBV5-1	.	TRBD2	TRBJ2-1	CASSPPGLAGNNEQFF	TGCGCCAGCAGCCCACCGGGACTAGCGGGTAACAATGAGCAGTTCTTC
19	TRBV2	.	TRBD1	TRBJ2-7	CASSSGQGSIDRSSYEQYF	TGTGCCAGCAGTTCGGGACAGGGGAGCATAGATCGTAGCTCCTACGAGCAGTACTTC
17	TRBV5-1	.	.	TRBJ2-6	CASSFDPASSGANVLTF	TGCGCCAGCAGCTTTGACCCCGCAAGCTCTGGGGCCAACGTCCTGACTTTC
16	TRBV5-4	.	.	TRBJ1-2	CASSQVGAGEYGGYTF	TGTGCCAGCAGCCAAGTTGGGGCAGGGGAGTATGGTGGCTACACCTTC
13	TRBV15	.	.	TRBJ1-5	CATSREGVQPQHF	TGTGCCACCAGCAGAGAAGGTGTTCAGCCCCAGCATTTT
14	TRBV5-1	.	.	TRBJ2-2	CASGDRSNTGELFF	TGCGCCAGCGGCGACAGATCGAACACCGGGGAGCTGTTTTTT
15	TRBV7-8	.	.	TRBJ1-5	CASSLAGGGNQPQHF	TGTGCCAGCAGCTTAGCCGGGGGGGGAAATCAGCCCCAGCATTTT
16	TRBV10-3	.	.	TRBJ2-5	CAISDKGLSFQETQYF	TGTGCCATCAGTGATAAGGGTCTCTCGTTCCAAGAGACCCAGTACTTC
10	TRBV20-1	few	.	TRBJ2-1	CSASGTEQFF	TGCAGTGCTAGCGGGACTGAGCAGTTCTTC
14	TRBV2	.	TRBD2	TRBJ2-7	CASSTSGTSYEQYF	TGTGCCAGCAGTACTAGCGGGACGTCCTACGAGCAGTACTTC
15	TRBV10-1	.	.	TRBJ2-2	CASSSRTLGAGELFF	TGCGCCAGCAGTTCCCGGACGTTAGGGGCCGGGGAGCTGTTTTTT
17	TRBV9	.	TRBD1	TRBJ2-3	CASSASGTASREDTQYF	TGTGCCAGCAGCGCATCCGGGACAGCTAGCCGGGAAGATACGCAGTATTTT
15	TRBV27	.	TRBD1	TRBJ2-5	CASSFLGQGGETQYF	TGTGCCAGCAGTTTCCTGGGACAGGGAGGAGAGACCCAGTACTTC
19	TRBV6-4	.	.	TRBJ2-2	CASSPQKVGSSGDTGELFF	TGTGCCAGCAGTCCCCAAAAGGTGGGCTCTTCGGGGGACACCGGGGAGCTGTTTTTT
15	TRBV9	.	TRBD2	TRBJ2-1	CASSVAPTSENEQFF	TGTGCCAGCAGCGTAGCCCCGACTAGCGAAAATGAGCAGTTCTTC
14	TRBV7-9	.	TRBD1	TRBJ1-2	CASSQGTANYGYTF	TGTGCCAGCAGCCAGGGGACAGCTAACTATGGCTACACCTTC
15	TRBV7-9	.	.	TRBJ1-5	CASSLLGDPVEPQHF	TGTGCCAGCAGCTTACTCGGGGATCCGGTTGAGCCCCAGCATTTT
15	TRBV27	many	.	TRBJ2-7	CASRYDLTSSYEQYF	TGTGCCAGCAGGTACGACCTGACTAGCTCCTACGAGCAGTACTTC
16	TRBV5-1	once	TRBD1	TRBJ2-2	CASSGQGTGNTGELFF	TGCGCCAGCAGCGGACAGGGGACGGGCAACACCGGGGAGCTGTTTTTT
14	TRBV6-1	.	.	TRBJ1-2	CASSEGTTLYGYTF	TGTGCCAGCAGTGAGGGCACCACCCTATATGGCTACACCTTC
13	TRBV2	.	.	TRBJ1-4	CASMRGGIEKLFF	TGTGCCAGCATGAGGGGCGGGATTGAAAAACTGTTTTTT
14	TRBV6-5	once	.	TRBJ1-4	CASSSREAPGKLFF	TGTGCCAGCAGTTCCCGGGAGGCCCCCGGAAAACTGTTTTTT
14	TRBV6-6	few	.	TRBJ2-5	CASGRDTYQETQYF	TGTGCCAGCGGCCGGGACACATATCAAGAGACCCAGTACTTC